This T cell receptor beta chain was sequenced in a study of technical replicates of blood from a few donors. CDR3 length: 13 amino acids. V was pared by 2 bases and J by 5 bases, with 6 bases between. Germline-derived CDR1 and CDR2 are SGHTA and FQGNSA. The assay was immunoSEQ multiplex PCR, and TCRdb's table has in-frame clones only and misses some. The sample has approximately 60,000 clones; about 86% are singletons. The sequence was obtained from a human donor in good health. Some clones in this sample may be carry-over from other donors' samples. The chain links TRBV7-2 to TRBJ1-4; no clear D. The sample taken for sequencing was PBMCs. The CDR3 nucleotides read TGTGCCAGCAGCTTAATGCGGAATGAAAAACTGTTTTTT. It encodes CASSLMRNEKLFF.